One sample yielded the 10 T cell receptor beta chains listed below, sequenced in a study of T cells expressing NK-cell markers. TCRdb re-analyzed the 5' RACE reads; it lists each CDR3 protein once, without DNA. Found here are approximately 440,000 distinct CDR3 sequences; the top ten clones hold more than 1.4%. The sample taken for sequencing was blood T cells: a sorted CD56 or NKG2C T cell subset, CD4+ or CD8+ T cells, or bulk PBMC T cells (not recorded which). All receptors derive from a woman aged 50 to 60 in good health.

The chain's CDR3 is CSVETGGIGYGYTF. This chain connects TRBV29-1 to TRBJ1-2; TCRdb indicates TRBD1, and absent DNA this call remains unverified. Germline V lookup: CDR1 SQVTM, CDR2 ANQGSEA. The CDR3 consists of 14 residues.

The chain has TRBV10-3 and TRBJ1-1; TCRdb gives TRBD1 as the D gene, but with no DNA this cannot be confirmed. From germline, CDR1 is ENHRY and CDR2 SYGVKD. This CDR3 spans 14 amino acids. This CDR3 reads CAISFQGENTEAFF.

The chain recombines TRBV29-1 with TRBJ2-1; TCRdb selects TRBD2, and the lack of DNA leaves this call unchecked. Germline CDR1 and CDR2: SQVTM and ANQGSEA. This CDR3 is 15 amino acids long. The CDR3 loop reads CSVKVVAGVLNEQFF.

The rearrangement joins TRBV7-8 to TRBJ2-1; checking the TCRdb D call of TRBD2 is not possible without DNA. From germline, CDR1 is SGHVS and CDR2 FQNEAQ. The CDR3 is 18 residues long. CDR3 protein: CASSKQGLAVKTYNEQFF.

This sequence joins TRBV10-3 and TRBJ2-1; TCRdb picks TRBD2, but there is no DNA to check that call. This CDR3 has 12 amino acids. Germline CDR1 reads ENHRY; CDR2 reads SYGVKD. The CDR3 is CAIGAGADEQFF.

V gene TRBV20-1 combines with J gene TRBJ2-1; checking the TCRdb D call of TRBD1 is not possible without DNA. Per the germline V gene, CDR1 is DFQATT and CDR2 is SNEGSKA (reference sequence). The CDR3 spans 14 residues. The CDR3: CSALKDRATNEQFF.

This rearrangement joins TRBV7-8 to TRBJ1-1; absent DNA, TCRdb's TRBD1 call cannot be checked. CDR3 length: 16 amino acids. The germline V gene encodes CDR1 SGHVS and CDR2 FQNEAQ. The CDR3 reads CASSPRGDQMNTEAFF.

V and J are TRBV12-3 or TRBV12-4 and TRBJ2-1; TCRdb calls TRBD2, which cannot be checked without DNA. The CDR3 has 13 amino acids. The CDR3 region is CASSLWRLAEQFF.

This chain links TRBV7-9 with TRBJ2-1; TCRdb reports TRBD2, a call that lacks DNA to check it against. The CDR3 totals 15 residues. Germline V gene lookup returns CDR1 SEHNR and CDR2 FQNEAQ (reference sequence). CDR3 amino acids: CASSETSGKYNEQFF. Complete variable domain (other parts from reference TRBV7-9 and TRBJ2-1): DTGVSQNPRHKITKRGQNVTFRCDPISEHNRLYWYRQTLGQGPEFLTYFQNEAQLEKSRLLSDRFSAERPKGSFSTLEIQRTEQGDSAMYLCASSETSGKYNEQFFGPGTRLTVL.

CDR3 region: CSVSMTGSYEQYF. This rearrangement joins TRBV29-1 to TRBJ2-7; TCRdb names TRBD1, which stays unverified in the absence of DNA. Germline CDR1 reads SQVTM; CDR2 reads ANQGSEA. The CDR3 consists of 13 residues.